The 21 T cell receptor beta chains in this list originate from one sample, sequenced in a study of control samples from healthy donors and cancer patients (dated by TCRdb to 2019 to 2021). Receptor amplification or capture employed the immunoSEQ multiplex PCR assay. Drawn from immuneACCESS, this table holds only the in-frame rearrangements with V and J called that TCRdb kept. Clones are partly lost; checked studies trace under half to an unresolved V gene and leave the rest unexplained. This sample is represented by about 120,000 clones; 93% of them were singletons. The top ten clones comprise over 2.5% of the sample. Source material: blood. These receptors originate from a man aged 25 to 40 in good health.

This clone was detected a few times. V and J are TRBV24-1 and TRBJ1-4; D uncertain. Trimming removed 12 bases at V and 8 bases at J, with 12 bases between. Germline V gene data show CDR1 as KGHDR and CDR2 as SFDVKD. The CDR3 contains 11 residues. The CDR3 spells CAPGYREKLFF. The CDR3 bases are TGTGCCCCGGGGTATAGGGAAAAACTGTTTTTT.

This rearrangement joins TRBV6-5 to TRBJ1-1; 7 nucleotides line up with TRBD1. Germline V gene data show CDR1 as MNHEY and CDR2 as SVGAGI. The trim removed 6 bases at V and 0 bases at J, leaving 7 bases unmatched. The CDR3 runs to 15 residues. CDR3 protein: CASSRGQYMNTEAFF. Written as DNA, the CDR3 is TGTGCCAGCAGCCGGGGACAGTACATGAACACTGAAGCTTTCTTT.

The chain employs TRBV19 and TRBJ1-5, with a weak D call TRBD1 (6 bases). The CDR3 consists of 16 residues. The V end lost 3 bases, the J end lost 2 bases, and 14 bases lay between the germline ends. Per the germline V gene, CDR1 is LNHDA and CDR2 is SQIVND (reference sequence). CDR3 sequence: CASSIKGPGGNQPQHF. CDR3 DNA sequence: TGTGCCAGTAGTATCAAGGGGCCAGGGGGCAATCAGCCCCAGCATTTT. Full variable domain (missing parts from reference TRBV19 and TRBJ1-5): DGGITQSPKYLFRKEGQNVTLSCEQNLNHDAMYWYRQDPGQGLRLIYYSQIVNDFQKGDIAEGYSVSREKKESFPLTVTSAQKNPTAFYLCASSIKGPGGNQPQHFGDGTRLSIL.

The chain combines TRBV10-2 with TRBJ1-4; perhaps TRBD1 as D (6 bases). V was clipped by 6 bases and J by 7 bases, with 18 bases between them. The CDR3 sequence is 15 residues long. The germline V gene encodes CDR1 WSHSY and CDR2 SAAADI. The CDR3 nucleotides read TGCGCCAGCAGACCCGCCTCAGGGGAGGCTGAAAAACTGTTTTTT. This encodes CASRPASGEAEKLFF.

This chain links TRBV5-1 with TRBJ1-6; 9 bases are shared with TRBD1. This CDR3 comprises 15 residues. CDR1 and CDR2 from the germline V gene are SGHRS and YFSETQ. Trimming cost V 3 bases and J 12 bases; bases outside gene matches: 10. CDR3 residues: CASSSGTGSDLPLHF. Written as DNA, the CDR3 is TGCGCCAGCAGCTCCGGGACAGGGTCAGACTTACCCCTCCACTTT.

Remarks on this clone: The conserved final phenylalanine or tryptophan is absent from the CDR3, which likely points to a read error. The CDR3 coding sequence is TGTGCCAGCAGTTTAGCCCGGGGCGCCTCCTATGGCTACACCCTC. This gives the protein CASSLARGASYGYTL. The chain links TRBV27 to TRBJ1-2, with D possibly matching TRBD1 (5 bases). Germline V gene sequence: CDR1 MNHEY, CDR2 SMNVEV (reference sequence). The CDR3 covers 15 residues. The V gene lost 2 bases and the J gene lost 4 bases, with 14 bases spanning the gap.

CDR3 amino acids: CASRQRDGGYTF. DNA for the CDR3: TGTGCCAGCAGGCAACGGGACGGCGGCTACACCTTC. J is TRBJ1-2 and V is TRBV27; TRBD1 might be the D (5 bases). CDR3 size: 12 residues. CDR1 MNHEY and CDR2 SMNVEV come from the germline V gene (reference sequence). V was shortened by 6 bases and J by 8 bases, with 13 bases between the two germline ends.

This clone was observed a handful of times. The CDR3 DNA reads as TGTGCCAGCAGGGAGACGGCTAATTCACCCCTCCACTTT. The encoded protein is CASRETANSPLHF. This chain links TRBV12-3 or TRBV12-4 with TRBJ1-6; D gene unclear. Deletions cut 6 bases from V and 6 bases from J, with 9 bases between. The CDR3 totals 13 residues.

This sequence joins TRBV11-2 and TRBJ1-1; D gene ambiguous. Trimming shortened V by 4 bases and J by 2 bases, and 14 bases separated the two germline ends. CDR3 length: 15 amino acids. The germline V gene encodes CDR1 SGHAT and CDR2 FQNNGV. CDR3 coding DNA: TGTGCCAGCAGCTCCTCCAGGCAGTCTAACACTGAAGCTTTCTTT. Translating gives CASSSSRQSNTEAFF.

The rearrangement uses TRBV28 and TRBJ1-3, with TRBD1 matching over 9 bases. Germline CDR1 MDHEN, CDR2 SYDVKM. The V and J ends lost 0 bases and 2 bases, in that order; junction bases with no gene match: 8. The CDR3 runs 18 residues. The chain's CDR3 is CASSLWEDRGKTGNTIYF. DNA of the CDR3: TGTGCCAGCAGTTTATGGGAAGACAGGGGGAAAACTGGAAACACCATATATTTT.

This clone was detected once. The V gene is TRBV21-1, the J gene TRBJ1-2. TRBV21-1 is classified as a pseudogene. CDR3 length: 14 residues. CDR3 sequence: CASSRDGFSYGYTF. As DNA, the CDR3 is TGTGCCAGCAGCCGGGACGGCTTCTCCTATGGCTACACCTTC.

The genes are TRBV7-9 and TRBJ2-3; TRBD1 agrees at 9 bases. J lost 4 bases, V lost 6 bases, and 8 bases had no gene match. CDR3 length equals 15 residues. CDR1 and CDR2 (germline): SEHNR, FQNEAQ (reference sequence). CDR3 region: CASSSDRGIADTQYF. The CDR3 nucleotides read TGTGCCAGCAGTTCGGACAGGGGAATCGCAGATACGCAGTATTTT.

The V gene is TRBV9, the J gene TRBJ1-1; 8 bases match TRBD1. The germline V gene encodes CDR1 SGDLS and CDR2 YYNGEE. V shed 3 bases, J shed 2 bases, and the junction held 3 bases outside the gene matches. This CDR3 comprises 14 residues. The CDR3 loop reads CASSGRGLNTEAFF. In DNA form, the CDR3 reads TGTGCCAGCAGCGGCAGGGGGCTAAACACTGAAGCTTTCTTT.

The rearrangement joins TRBV7-2 to TRBJ2-2; no clear D gene. The CDR3 has 12 residues. The germline V and J ends were trimmed by 11 bases and 4 bases, with 11 bases remaining between them. Germline loops: CDR1 SGHTA, CDR2 FQGNSA. CDR3 coding DNA: TGTGCCGGGTTCGGGCCCACCGGGGAGCTGTTTTTT. Its translation: CAGFGPTGELFF.

The chain has TRBV6-5 and TRBJ2-7, with D perhaps being TRBD1 or TRBD2 (5 bases each). Germline V gene lookup returns CDR1 MNHEY and CDR2 SVGAGI. CDR3 length equals 14 residues. The V gene lost 6 bases and the J gene lost 3 bases, with 15 bases spanning the gap. The chain's CDR3 is CASSPRGDLYEQYF. In nucleotides, the CDR3 is TGTGCCAGCAGCCCCAGAGGGGACCTCTACGAGCAGTACTTC.

This chain uses TRBV2 with TRBJ2-7; no definite D call. This CDR3 spans 12 amino acids. V lost 5 bases to trimming and J lost 3 bases, with 8 bases between them. In germline, CDR1 is SNHLY, CDR2 FYNNEI. CDR3 protein: CASSQTRYEQYV. The CDR3 DNA sequence: TGTGCCAGCAGTCAGACCCGCTACGAGCAGTACGTC.

The rearrangement links TRBV7-9 to TRBJ1-1, with D unclear. Per germline, CDR1 SEHNR and CDR2 FQNEAQ (reference sequence). Trimming stripped 6 bases from V and 0 bases from J, with 17 bases between. CDR3 length equals 16 residues. The CDR3 protein is CASRSEVQAMNTEAFF. DNA for the CDR3: TGTGCCAGCAGATCAGAAGTTCAGGCGATGAACACTGAAGCTTTCTTT.

This clone was seen once. The V call is TRBV11-2, the J call TRBJ2-7; possible D gene TRBD2, 5 bases. Trimming removed 1 base at V and 2 bases at J, with 9 bases between. This CDR3 has 14 amino acids. Germline lookup yields CDR1 SGHAT and CDR2 FQNNGV. This CDR3 reads CASSLVEGTYEQYF. The CDR3 DNA follows: TGTGCCAGCAGCTTAGTCGAGGGAACCTACGAGCAGTACTTC.

The rearrangement links TRBV10-1 to TRBJ1-2, with D hard to call. Trimming took 3 bases from V and 2 from J, leaving 7 bases between them. The CDR3 consists of 13 residues. Germline assignment: CDR1 WNHNN and CDR2 SYGVQD (reference sequence). The CDR3 nucleotides are TGCGCCAGCAGTGAAGGGCAGAACTATGGCTACACCTTC. It is translated as CASSEGQNYGYTF.

V gene TRBV6-6 combines with J gene TRBJ2-3; D is unclear. Deletions cut 6 bases from V and 8 bases from J, with 12 bases between. The CDR3 spans 12 residues. Germline V gene lookup returns CDR1 MNHNY and CDR2 SVGAGI (reference sequence). The CDR3 loop reads CASSQGWSTQYF. CDR3 in DNA: TGTGCCAGCAGCCAAGGTTGGAGTACGCAGTATTTT.

This clone was detected once. The chain couples TRBV18 to TRBJ1-5, with TRBD1 as a possible D gene (6 bases). Trimming stripped 5 bases from V and 1 base from J, with 15 bases between. This CDR3 has 16 amino acids. CDR1 KGHSH and CDR2 LQKENI come from the germline V gene. CDR3 protein: CASSEQGPGSNQPQHF. CDR3 DNA sequence: TGTGCCAGCTCAGAACAGGGTCCAGGGAGCAATCAGCCCCAGCATTTT.